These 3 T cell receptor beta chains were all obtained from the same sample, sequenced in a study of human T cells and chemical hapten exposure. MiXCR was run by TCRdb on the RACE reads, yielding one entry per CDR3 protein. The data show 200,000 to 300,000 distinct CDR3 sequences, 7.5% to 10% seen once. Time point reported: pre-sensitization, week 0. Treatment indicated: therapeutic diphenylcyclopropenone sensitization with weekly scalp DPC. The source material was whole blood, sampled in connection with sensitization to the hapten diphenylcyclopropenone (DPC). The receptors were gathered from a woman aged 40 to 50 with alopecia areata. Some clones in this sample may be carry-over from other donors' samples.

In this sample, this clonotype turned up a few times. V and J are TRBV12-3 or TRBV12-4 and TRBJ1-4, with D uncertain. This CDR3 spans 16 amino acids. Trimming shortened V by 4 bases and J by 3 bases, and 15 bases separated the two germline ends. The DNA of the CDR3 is TGTGCCAGCAGTTCCTCCTCACAGTCAGCTAATGAAAAACTGTTTTTT. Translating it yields CASSSSSQSANEKLFF.

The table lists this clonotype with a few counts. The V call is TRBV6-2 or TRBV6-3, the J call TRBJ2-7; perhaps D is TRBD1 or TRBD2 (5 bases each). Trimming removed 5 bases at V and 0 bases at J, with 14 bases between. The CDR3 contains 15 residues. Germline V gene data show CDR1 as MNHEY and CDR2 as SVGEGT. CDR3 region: CASSGGARVSYEQYF. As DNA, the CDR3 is TGTGCCAGCAGTGGGGGAGCGAGAGTCTCCTACGAGCAGTACTTC.

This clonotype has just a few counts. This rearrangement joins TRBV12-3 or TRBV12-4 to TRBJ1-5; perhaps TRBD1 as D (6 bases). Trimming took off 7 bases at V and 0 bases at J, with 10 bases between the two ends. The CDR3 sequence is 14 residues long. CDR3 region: CASTRTASNQPQHF. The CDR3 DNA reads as TGTGCCAGCACCAGGACAGCTAGCAATCAGCCCCAGCATTTT.